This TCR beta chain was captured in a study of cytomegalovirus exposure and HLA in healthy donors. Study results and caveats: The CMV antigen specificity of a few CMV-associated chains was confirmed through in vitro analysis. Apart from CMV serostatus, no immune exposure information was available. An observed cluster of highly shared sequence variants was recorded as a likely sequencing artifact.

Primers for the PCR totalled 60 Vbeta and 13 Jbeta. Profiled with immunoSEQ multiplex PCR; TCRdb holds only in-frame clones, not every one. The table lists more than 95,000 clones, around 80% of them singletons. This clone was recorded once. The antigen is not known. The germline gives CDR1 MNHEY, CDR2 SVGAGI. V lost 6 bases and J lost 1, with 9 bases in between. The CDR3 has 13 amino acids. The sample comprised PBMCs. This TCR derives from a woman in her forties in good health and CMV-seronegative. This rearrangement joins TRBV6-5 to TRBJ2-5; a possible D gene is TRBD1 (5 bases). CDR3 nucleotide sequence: TGTGCCAGCAGAAAGGGGTCCCAAGAGACCCAGTACTTC. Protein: CASRKGSQETQYF.